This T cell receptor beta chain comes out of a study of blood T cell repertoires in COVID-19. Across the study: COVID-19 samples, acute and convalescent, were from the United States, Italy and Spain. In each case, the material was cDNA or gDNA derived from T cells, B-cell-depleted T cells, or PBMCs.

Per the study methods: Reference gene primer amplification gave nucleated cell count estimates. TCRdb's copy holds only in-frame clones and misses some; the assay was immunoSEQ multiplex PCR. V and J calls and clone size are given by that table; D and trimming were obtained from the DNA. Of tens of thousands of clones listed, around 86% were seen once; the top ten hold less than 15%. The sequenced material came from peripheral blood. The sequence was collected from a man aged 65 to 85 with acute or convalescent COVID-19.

The CDR3 region has the DNA TGTGCCAGCAGCGTCCCGGGACTAGAATCTTTAGGGCAGTTCTTC. Its protein product is CASSVPGLESLGQFF. The chain is built from TRBV7-9 and TRBJ2-1; TRBD2 matches 8 bases. The V and J ends lost 5 bases and 12 bases, in that order; junction bases with no gene match: 15. This CDR3 is 15 amino acids long. The germline gives CDR1 SEHNR, CDR2 FQNEAQ (reference sequence).